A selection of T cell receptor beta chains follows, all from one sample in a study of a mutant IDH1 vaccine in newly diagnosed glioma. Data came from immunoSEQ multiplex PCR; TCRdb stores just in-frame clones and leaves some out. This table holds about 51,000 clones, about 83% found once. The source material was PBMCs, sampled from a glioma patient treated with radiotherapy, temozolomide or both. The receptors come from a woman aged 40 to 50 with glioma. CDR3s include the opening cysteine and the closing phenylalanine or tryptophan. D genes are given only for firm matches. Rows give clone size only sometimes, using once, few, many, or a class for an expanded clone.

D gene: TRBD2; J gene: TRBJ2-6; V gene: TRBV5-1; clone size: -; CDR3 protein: CASSLVGRGVGLSGANVLTF; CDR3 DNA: TGCGCCAGCAGCCTAGTGGGGAGGGGCGTAGGACTCTCTGGGGCCAACGTCCTGACTTTC
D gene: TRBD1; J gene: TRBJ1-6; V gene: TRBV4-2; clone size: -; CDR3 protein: CASSRGQGSSPLHF; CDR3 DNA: TGTGCCAGCAGCCGGGGACAGGGGAGTTCACCCCTCCACTTT
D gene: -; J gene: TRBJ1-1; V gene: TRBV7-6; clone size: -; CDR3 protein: CASSLGGPMNTEAFF; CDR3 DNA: TGTGCCAGCAGCTTAGGTGGGCCCATGAACACTGAAGCTTTCTTT
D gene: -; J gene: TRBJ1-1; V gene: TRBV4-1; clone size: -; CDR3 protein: CASSQVYQDTMNTEAFF; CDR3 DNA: TGCGCCAGCAGCCAGGTATATCAGGACACCATGAACACTGAAGCTTTCTTT
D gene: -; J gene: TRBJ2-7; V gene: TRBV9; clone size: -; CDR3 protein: CASSVDTGRTYEQYF; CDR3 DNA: TGTGCCAGCAGCGTAGATACAGGCCGTACCTACGAGCAGTACTTC
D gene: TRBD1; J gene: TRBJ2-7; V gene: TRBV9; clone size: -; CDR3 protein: CASSYRGRSYEQYF; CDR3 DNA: TGTGCCAGCAGTTACAGGGGGCGATCCTACGAGCAGTACTTC
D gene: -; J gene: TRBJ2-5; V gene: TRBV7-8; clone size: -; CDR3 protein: CASSLAFSSQYF; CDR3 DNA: TGTGCCAGCAGCTTAGCGTTCTCCTCCCAGTACTTC
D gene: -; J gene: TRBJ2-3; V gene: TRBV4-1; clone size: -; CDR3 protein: CASSQEGAGTDTQYF; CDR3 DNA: TGCGCCAGCAGCCAAGAGGGGGCTGGCACAGATACGCAGTATTTT
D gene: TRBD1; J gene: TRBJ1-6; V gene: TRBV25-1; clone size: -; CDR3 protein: CASRGGIYSPLHF; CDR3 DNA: TGTGCCAGCAGAGGGGGCATCTATTCACCCCTCCACTTT
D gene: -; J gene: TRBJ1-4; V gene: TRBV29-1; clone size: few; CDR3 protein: CSVGKTGFNEKLFF; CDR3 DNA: TGCAGCGTTGGGAAGACAGGTTTTAATGAAAAACTGTTTTTT
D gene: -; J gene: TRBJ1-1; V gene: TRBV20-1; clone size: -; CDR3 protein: CSAGYEAFF; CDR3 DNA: TGCAGTGCTGGGTATGAAGCTTTCTTT
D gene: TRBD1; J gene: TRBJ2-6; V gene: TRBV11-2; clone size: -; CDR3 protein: CASSPRQGKAGANVLTF; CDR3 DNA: TGTGCCAGCAGCCCCAGACAGGGTAAGGCTGGGGCCAACGTCCTGACTTTC
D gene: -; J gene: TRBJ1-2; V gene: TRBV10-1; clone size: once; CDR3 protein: CASSERQNYGYTF; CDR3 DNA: TGCGCCAGCAGTGAGAGACAGAACTATGGCTACACCTTC
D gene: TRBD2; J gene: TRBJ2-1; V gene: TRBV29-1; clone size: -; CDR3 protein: CSAGGGSVTYNEQFF; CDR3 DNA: TGCAGCGCCGGGGGGGGTAGCGTAACCTACAATGAGCAGTTCTTC
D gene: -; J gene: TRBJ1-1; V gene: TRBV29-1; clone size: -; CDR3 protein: CSVEGQNTEAFF; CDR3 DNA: TGCAGCGTTGAAGGACAGAACACTGAAGCTTTCTTT
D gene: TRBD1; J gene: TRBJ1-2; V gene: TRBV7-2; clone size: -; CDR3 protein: CASSTRQGAGYTF; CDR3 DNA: TGTGCCAGCAGCACCCGACAGGGAGCTGGCTACACCTTC
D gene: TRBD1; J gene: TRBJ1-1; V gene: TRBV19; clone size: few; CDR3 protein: CASSDRGNTEAFF; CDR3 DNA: TGTGCCAGTAGTGACAGGGGGAACACTGAAGCTTTCTTT
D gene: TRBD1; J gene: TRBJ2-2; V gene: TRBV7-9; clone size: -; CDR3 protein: CASSFRTGYTGELFF; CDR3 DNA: TGTGCCAGCAGCTTTAGGACAGGGTACACCGGGGAGCTGTTTTTT
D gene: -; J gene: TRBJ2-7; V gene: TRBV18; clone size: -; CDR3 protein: CASSPLPGAYEQYF; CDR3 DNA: TGTGCCAGCTCACCACTTCCAGGGGCCTACGAGCAGTACTTC
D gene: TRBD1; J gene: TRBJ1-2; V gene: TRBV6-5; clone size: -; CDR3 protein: CASSTGQLYGYTF; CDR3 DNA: TGTGCCAGCAGTACGGGACAGCTGTATGGCTACACCTTC
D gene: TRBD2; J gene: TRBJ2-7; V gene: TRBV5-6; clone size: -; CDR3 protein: CASSLALAGAPYEQYF; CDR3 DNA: TGTGCCAGCAGCTTGGCTCTAGCGGGGGCCCCCTACGAGCAGTACTTC
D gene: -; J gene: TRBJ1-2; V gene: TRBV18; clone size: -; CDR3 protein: CASSQNNNYGYTF; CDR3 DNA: TGTGCCAGCTCACAGAATAATAACTATGGCTACACCTTC
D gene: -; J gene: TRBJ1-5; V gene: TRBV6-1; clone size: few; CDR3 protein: CASNLQPQHF; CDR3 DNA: TGTGCCAGCAATCTTCAGCCCCAGCATTTT
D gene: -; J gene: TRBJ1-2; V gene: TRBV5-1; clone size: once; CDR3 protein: CASSLAGQLGYTF; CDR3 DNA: TGCGCCAGCAGCTTGGCCGGACAGCTTGGCTACACCTTC
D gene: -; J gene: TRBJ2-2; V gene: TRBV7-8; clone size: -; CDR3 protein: CASSLAMNTGELFF; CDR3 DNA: TGTGCCAGCAGCTTAGCAATGAACACCGGGGAGCTGTTTTTT
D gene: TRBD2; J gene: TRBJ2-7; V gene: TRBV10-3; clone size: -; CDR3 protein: CAISEPAGGVYEQYF; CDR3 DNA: TGTGCCATCAGTGAACCAGCGGGGGGGGTCTACGAGCAGTACTTC
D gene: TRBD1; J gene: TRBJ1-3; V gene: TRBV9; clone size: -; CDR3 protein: CASSARQGPGNTIYF; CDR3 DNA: TGTGCCAGCAGCGCCCGACAGGGCCCTGGAAACACCATATATTTT
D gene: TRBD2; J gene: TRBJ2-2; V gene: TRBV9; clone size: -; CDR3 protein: CASSETSGGSGELFF; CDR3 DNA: TGTGCCAGCAGCGAAACTAGCGGGGGGTCCGGGGAGCTGTTTTTT
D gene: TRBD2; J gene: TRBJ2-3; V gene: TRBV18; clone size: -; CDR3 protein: CASSMTSGSTDTQYF; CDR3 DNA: TGTGCCAGCTCCATGACTAGCGGGAGCACAGATACGCAGTATTTT
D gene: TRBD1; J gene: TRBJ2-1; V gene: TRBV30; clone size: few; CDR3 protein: CAWETGQGYNEQFF; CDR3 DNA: TGTGCCTGGGAAACGGGACAGGGGTACAATGAGCAGTTCTTC
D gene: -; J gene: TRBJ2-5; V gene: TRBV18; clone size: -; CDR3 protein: CASSPQETQYF; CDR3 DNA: TGTGCCAGCTCACCACAAGAGACCCAGTACTTC
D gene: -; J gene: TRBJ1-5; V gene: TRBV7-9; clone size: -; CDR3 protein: CASSLPSQPQHF; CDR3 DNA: TGTGCCAGCAGCCTCCCGAGCCAGCCCCAGCATTTT
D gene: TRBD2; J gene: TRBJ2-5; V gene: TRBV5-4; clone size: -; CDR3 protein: CASSSKTSGVGETQYF; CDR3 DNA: TGTGCCAGCAGCTCCAAGACTAGCGGGGTGGGGGAGACCCAGTACTTC
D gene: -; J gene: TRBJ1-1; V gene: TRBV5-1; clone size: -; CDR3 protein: CASSFQGGDTEAFF; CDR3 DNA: TGCGCCAGCAGTTTTCAGGGAGGGGACACTGAAGCTTTCTTT
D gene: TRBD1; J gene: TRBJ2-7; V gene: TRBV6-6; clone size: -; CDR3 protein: CAITGDLGYEQYF; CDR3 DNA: TGTGCCATCACAGGGGATTTAGGCTACGAGCAGTACTTC
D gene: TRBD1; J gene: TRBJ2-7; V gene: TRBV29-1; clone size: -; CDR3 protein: CSGLMGTGGDQQYF; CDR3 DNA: TGCAGCGGCCTCATGGGGACAGGGGGCGATCAGCAGTACTTC
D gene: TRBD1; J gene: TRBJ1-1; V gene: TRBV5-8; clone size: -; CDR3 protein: CASSLGLQGDTEAFF; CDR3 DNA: TGTGCCAGCAGCTTGGGATTACAGGGGGACACTGAAGCTTTCTTT
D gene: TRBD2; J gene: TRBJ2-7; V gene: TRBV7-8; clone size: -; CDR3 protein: CASSLASGGLGEQYF; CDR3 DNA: TGTGCCAGCAGCTTAGCGTCGGGGGGGCTGGGGGAGCAGTACTTC
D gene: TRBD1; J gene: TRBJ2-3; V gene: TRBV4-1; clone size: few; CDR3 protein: CASSRDSPGQGLDTQYF; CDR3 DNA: TGCGCCAGCAGCCGAGATAGCCCCGGACAGGGGTTGGATACGCAGTATTTT
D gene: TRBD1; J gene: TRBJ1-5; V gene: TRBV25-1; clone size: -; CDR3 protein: CASSTGVSQPQHF; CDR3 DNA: TGTGCCAGTTCGACAGGGGTGAGTCAGCCCCAGCATTTT
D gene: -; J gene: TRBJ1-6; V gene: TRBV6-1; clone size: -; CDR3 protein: CASSPGPQSPLHF; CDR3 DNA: TGTGCCAGCAGTCCGGGACCTCAATCACCCCTCCACTTT
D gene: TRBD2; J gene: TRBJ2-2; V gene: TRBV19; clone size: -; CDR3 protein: CASSILAGENTGELFF; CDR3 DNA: TGTGCCAGTAGTATCCTAGCGGGGGAGAACACCGGGGAGCTGTTTTTT
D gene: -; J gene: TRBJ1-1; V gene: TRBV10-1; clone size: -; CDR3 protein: CASSESGYQGRTPKFF; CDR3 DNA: TGCGCCAGCAGTGAGTCGGGTTATCAGGGAAGGACCCCAAAGTTCTTT
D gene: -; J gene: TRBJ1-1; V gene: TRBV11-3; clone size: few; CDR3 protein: CASSLSAANTEAFF; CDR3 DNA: TGTGCCAGCAGCTTGTCGGCAGCGAACACTGAAGCTTTCTTT
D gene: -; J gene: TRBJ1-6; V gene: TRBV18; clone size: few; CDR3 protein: CASSQTTRDSPLHF; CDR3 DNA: TGTGCCAGCTCACAAACGACGAGGGACTCACCCCTCCACTTT
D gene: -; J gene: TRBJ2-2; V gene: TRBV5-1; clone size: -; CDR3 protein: CASSFGKDTGELFF; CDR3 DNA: TGCGCCAGCAGCTTTGGGAAGGACACCGGGGAGCTGTTTTTT